Below are 30 T cell receptor beta chains sequenced from a single sample in a study of OX40 agonist ivuxolimab in advanced cancers. Assay used: immunoSEQ multiplex PCR; TCRdb lists only in-frame clones, some missing. The sample yields fewer than 95,000 clones, 85% to 90% seen once. The sequences come from CD4+ or CD8+ T cells sorted from blood, collected in a trial of the OX40 agonist ivuxolimab. The receptors were gathered from an adult with an advanced solid tumor such as melanoma, head and neck, liver or kidney cancer.

The chain combines TRBV19 with TRBJ2-5; 12 bases align to TRBD2. The CDR3 runs to 19 residues. Germline V gene sequence: CDR1 LNHDA, CDR2 SQIVND (reference sequence). V was pared by 3 bases and J by 3 bases, with 14 bases of the junction left unmatched. The chain's CDR3 is CASSIRQQPGLAGKETQYF. The CDR3 region has the DNA TGTGCCAGTAGTATCCGACAGCAACCGGGACTAGCGGGCAAAGAGACCCAGTACTTC.

The chain links TRBV6-6 to TRBJ2-3, with D unresolved. There are 12 residues in the CDR3. The ends were cut back, 2 bases at V and 6 bases at J, with 6 bases in the middle. In germline, CDR1 is MNHNY, CDR2 SVGAGI (reference sequence). CDR3 protein: CASSYHGDTQYF. The CDR3 nucleotides read TGTGCCAGCAGTTACCATGGGGATACGCAGTATTTT.

The chain couples TRBV6-6 to TRBJ1-2; D remains unclear. Per germline, CDR1 MNHNY and CDR2 SVGAGI (reference sequence). The V end was cut by 8 bases, the J end by 5 bases, with 18 bases between. The CDR3 is made up of 14 amino acids. The CDR3 region is CASLVGSGGYGYTF. In nucleotides, the CDR3 is TGTGCCAGCCTTGTTGGTTCAGGTGGTTATGGCTACACCTTC.

CDR3 loop: CASSQEWRGIPYEQYF. CDR3 coding DNA: TGCGCCAGCAGCCAAGAGTGGAGGGGGATCCCTTACGAGCAGTACTTC. V and J are TRBV4-1 and TRBJ2-7; possibly TRBD1 or TRBD2 for D (6 bases each). The CDR3 spans 16 residues. Germline values: CDR1 MGHRA, CDR2 YSYEKL. The V gene lost 0 bases and the J gene lost 4 bases, with 16 bases spanning the gap.

V is TRBV6-1 and J is TRBJ1-1; perhaps TRBD1 as D (5 bases). The CDR3 spans 14 residues. Germline values: CDR1 MNHNS, CDR2 SASEGT. V was shortened by 3 bases and J by 6 bases, with 14 bases between the two germline ends. This chain's CDR3 is CASSEWGGAAEAFF. The CDR3 DNA is TGTGCCAGCAGTGAGTGGGGGGGAGCGGCTGAAGCTTTCTTT.

V is TRBV29-1 and J is TRBJ2-1; D perhaps matches TRBD1 (5 bases). The germline V gene has CDR1 SQVTM and CDR2 ANQGSEA. Trimming cost V 6 bases and J 10 bases, with 10 bases left between them. The CDR3 is 10 amino acids. The CDR3 here is CSVVPGEQFF. CDR3 nucleotides: TGCAGCGTCGTACCAGGGGAGCAGTTCTTC.

The chain is built from TRBV7-9 and TRBJ2-1; 7 positions agree with TRBD1. This CDR3 is 12 amino acids long. Germline V gene sequence: CDR1 SEHNR, CDR2 FQNEAQ (reference sequence). After removal of 8 bases from V and 4 bases from J, the junction contained 2 bases not matched to a gene. The CDR3 is CASLTGYNEQFF. CDR3 DNA sequence: TGTGCCAGCTTGACAGGGTACAATGAGCAGTTCTTC.

CDR3 in amino acids: CASSPGLVGAYEQYF. In DNA, the CDR3 is TGTGCCAGTAGCCCCGGGCTAGTTGGGGCCTACGAGCAGTACTTC. The V gene is TRBV19, the J gene TRBJ2-7, with D unresolved. The germline V gene encodes CDR1 LNHDA and CDR2 SQIVND (reference sequence). The CDR3 runs 15 residues. V was pared by 6 bases and J by 2 bases, with 17 bases between.

The CDR3 DNA reads TGTGCCAGCAGTGACTCGCCAGGGCACTACACCTTC. Amino acid sequence: CASSDSPGHYTF. The chain combines TRBV6-4 with TRBJ1-2; D might be TRBD1 (5 bases). Germline V lookup: CDR1 MRHNA, CDR2 SNTAGT. The V end lost 0 bases, the J end lost 10 bases, and 9 bases lay between the germline ends. The CDR3 runs 12 residues.

The rearrangement uses TRBV28 and TRBJ2-7; maybe TRBD1 (5 bases). The CDR3 loop spans 14 amino acids. Germline values: CDR1 MDHEN, CDR2 SYDVKM. V shed 3 bases and J shed 5 bases, with 14 bases lying between them. CDR3 nucleotides: TGTGCCAGCAGTTTGGTGGACACCGTAGACGAGCAGTACTTC. Translated: CASSLVDTVDEQYF.

Here the CDR3 reads CASSFLIVWVTEAFF. The CDR3 DNA sequence: TGTGCCAGCAGCTTTCTGATTGTTTGGGTCACTGAAGCTTTCTTT. V and J are TRBV7-9 and TRBJ1-1; D unclear. V was cut by 3 bases and J by 4 bases, with 15 bases left in between. Germline V gives CDR1 SEHNR, CDR2 FQNEAQ (reference sequence). The CDR3 has 15 amino acids.

The chain recombines TRBV30 with TRBJ1-2; D is uncertain. The CDR3 spans 13 residues. CDR1 is GTSNPN, CDR2 SVGIG, per germline (reference sequence). V was shortened by 2 bases and J by 4 bases, with 11 bases between the two germline ends. For the CDR3, the DNA is TGTGCCTGGAGTCCCCTATATTTCTATGGCTACACCTTC. Encoded protein: CAWSPLYFYGYTF.

Only one count was recorded for this clone. The chain has TRBV9 and TRBJ2-1; D is unclear. Germline V gene data show CDR1 as SGDLS and CDR2 as YYNGEE. This CDR3 spans 12 amino acids. Trimming left V 0 bases short and J 7 bases short, with 5 bases between. The CDR3 nucleotides are TGTGCCAGCAGCGTAGACCGGAATGAGCAGTTCTTC. Translating it yields CASSVDRNEQFF.

CDR3: CASSRGFSQETQYF. The CDR3, as DNA: TGTGCCAGTAGTCGGGGTTTCAGCCAAGAGACCCAGTACTTC. This rearrangement joins TRBV19 to TRBJ2-5; possible D gene TRBD2, 5 bases. V gave up 5 bases and J gave up 1 base, with 11 bases separating them. CDR3 size: 14 residues. CDR1 LNHDA and CDR2 SQIVND come from the germline V gene (reference sequence).

The chain joins TRBV15 to TRBJ1-5; D gene ambiguous. V dropped 1 base and J dropped 4 bases, with 14 bases sitting between them. The CDR3 sequence is 16 residues long. Per germline, CDR1 LNHNV and CDR2 YYDKDF (reference sequence). The CDR3 here is CATSRGRENRNQPQHF. Written as DNA, the CDR3 is TGTGCCACCAGCAGAGGGAGGGAGAATAGGAATCAGCCCCAGCATTTT.

The J gene is TRBJ1-1, the V gene TRBV5-1, with D hard to call. Germline values: CDR1 SGHRS, CDR2 YFSETQ. V lost 4 bases, J lost 0 bases, and 10 bases lay in between. This CDR3 spans 14 amino acids. This CDR3 reads CASSLSRLNTEAFF. Here the CDR3 DNA reads TGCGCCAGCAGCCTCTCCCGCCTGAACACTGAAGCTTTCTTT.

This clone came up once. The chain has TRBV7-6 and TRBJ2-7; a possible D gene is TRBD2 (5 bases). The CDR3 consists of 15 residues. Trimming removed 5 bases at V and 3 bases at J, with 17 bases between. Germline CDR1 and CDR2: SGHVS and FNYEAQ. CDR3 nucleotide sequence: TGTGCCAGCAGCCCCTTAGCCGGACTTAACTACGAGCAGTACTTC. Residues: CASSPLAGLNYEQYF. The variable domain in full, completed from reference TRBV7-6 and TRBJ2-7, reads GAGVSQSPRYKVTKRGQDVALRCDPISGHVSLYWYRQALGQGPEFLTYFNYEAQQDKSGLPNDRFSAERPEGSISTLTIQRTEQRDSAMYRCASSPLAGLNYEQYFGPGTRLTVT.

This rearrangement joins TRBV9 to TRBJ2-4, with a tentative D call TRBD2 (6 bases). Germline V gene lookup returns CDR1 SGDLS and CDR2 YYNGEE. The CDR3 has 18 residues. V lost 1 base and J 0 bases, leaving 17 bases between the germline ends. The CDR3 nucleotides are TGTGCCAGCAGCGTACCAGACGGGGCAGCGGGAGCCAAAAACATTCAGTACTTC. Its translation: CASSVPDGAAGAKNIQYF.

V gene TRBV9 combines with J gene TRBJ2-7; either TRBD1 or TRBD2 may supply D (6 bases each). The ends were cut back, 4 bases at V and 7 bases at J, with 15 bases in the middle. The CDR3 sequence is 13 residues long. Germline lookup yields CDR1 SGDLS and CDR2 YYNGEE. DNA for the CDR3: TGTGCCAGCAGCCCAAGTCGAGGGGGGGAGCAGTACTTC. This translates into CASSPSRGGEQYF.

V usage is TRBV30 and J usage is TRBJ1-2; D not certain. V lost 5 bases to trimming and J lost 5 bases, with 12 bases between them. CDR1 GTSNPN and CDR2 SVGIG come from the germline V gene (reference sequence). CDR3 size: 12 residues. The DNA for the CDR3 is TGTGCCTGGGGTCCGGGGAAATATGGCTACACCTTC. It specifies CAWGPGKYGYTF.

The rearrangement joins TRBV5-1 to TRBJ2-1; 8 nucleotides line up with TRBD2. CDR3 size: 13 residues. V lost 4 bases to trimming and J lost 7 bases; unmatched junction nucleotides: 4. Germline V lookup: CDR1 SGHRS, CDR2 YFSETQ. CDR3 nucleotide sequence: TGCGCCAGCAGCCTCGGGACTAGGAATGAGCAGTTCTTC. Its translation is CASSLGTRNEQFF.

The gene calls are TRBV5-5 and TRBJ2-1; D uncertain. Trimming removed 2 bases at V and 7 bases at J, with 10 bases between. CDR1 and CDR2 from the germline V gene are SGHKS and YYEKEE (reference sequence). The CDR3 runs to 13 residues. The CDR3: CASSFYLGNEQFF. CDR3 DNA: TGTGCCAGCAGCTTTTATTTAGGGAATGAGCAGTTCTTC.

The chain uses TRBV11-2 and TRBJ2-1; 8 nucleotides match TRBD2. Germline V CDR1 and CDR2: SGHAT, FQNNGV. The CDR3 loop spans 14 amino acids. V trimming: 6 bases; J trimming: 4 bases; junction bases outside the gene matches: 5. CDR3 nucleotides: TGTGCCAGCAGGAGCGGGAGCTGGTACAATGAGCAGTTCTTC. It specifies CASRSGSWYNEQFF.

This chain connects TRBV6-5 to TRBJ2-2, with no clear D. Per the germline V gene, CDR1 is MNHEY and CDR2 is SVGAGI. Trimming took 0 bases from V and 7 from J, leaving 6 bases between them. The CDR3 spans 13 residues. The CDR3: CASSYSRRGELFF. The CDR3 DNA reads TGTGCCAGCAGTTACTCGAGACGCGGGGAGCTGTTTTTT.

This clone has just one count. The chain uses TRBV27 and TRBJ1-2; possible D gene TRBD1, 5 bases. V lost 10 bases and J 6 bases, leaving 9 bases between the germline ends. This CDR3 has 10 amino acids. Germline CDR1 reads MNHEY; CDR2 reads SMNVEV (reference sequence). CDR3: CATRGDGYTF. DNA for the CDR3: TGTGCCACCCGGGGGGATGGCTACACCTTC.

The chain joins TRBV11-2 to TRBJ2-7; 11 positions match TRBD1. Germline trimming cut 5 bases from V and 2 bases from J; bases unmatched to any gene: 2. The CDR3 is made up of 14 amino acids. Looked up from germline, CDR1 is SGHAT and CDR2 is FQNNGV. The CDR3 is CASSLGQGAYEQYF. Written as DNA, the CDR3 is TGTGCCAGCAGCCTGGGACAGGGGGCCTACGAGCAGTACTTC.

The chain links TRBV6-1 to TRBJ1-5; perhaps TRBD1 as D (6 bases). Germline lookup yields CDR1 MNHNS and CDR2 SASEGT. V gave up 0 bases and J gave up 4 bases, with 10 bases separating them. This CDR3 spans 15 amino acids. The CDR3 reads CASSEAPGANQPQHF. In nucleotides, the CDR3 is TGTGCCAGCAGTGAAGCTCCGGGGGCTAATCAGCCCCAGCATTTT.

A remark on this clone: The sample contains more than one DNA sequence encoding this CDR3. This chain uses TRBV27 with TRBJ2-1; D is unclear. Germline lookup yields CDR1 MNHEY and CDR2 SMNVEV (reference sequence). CDR3 length equals 11 residues. V shed 3 bases and J shed 8 bases, with 5 bases lying between them. The CDR3 here is CASSLGDEQFF. In nucleotides, the CDR3 is TGTGCCAGCAGTTTGGGCGATGAGCAGTTCTTC.

The chain combines TRBV20-1 with TRBJ2-5, with a weak D call TRBD2 (5 bases). This CDR3 has 11 residues. With 4 bases removed from V and 5 bases from J, the gap between germline ends came to 8 bases. Looked up from germline, CDR1 is DFQATT and CDR2 is SNEGSKA (reference sequence). The CDR3 loop reads CSATRGETQYF. CDR3 sequence (DNA): TGCAGTGCTACTAGAGGGGAGACCCAGTACTTC.

This clone was counted a few times. The chain uses TRBV30 and TRBJ1-5, with a tentative D call TRBD1 (6 bases). From germline, CDR1 is GTSNPN and CDR2 SVGIG (reference sequence). V lost 2 bases and J 7 bases, leaving 12 bases between the germline ends. The CDR3 sequence is 13 residues long. CDR3 DNA sequence: TGTGCCTGGAGTAGCCAGGGGAAACAGCCCCAGCATTTT. Protein sequence: CAWSSQGKQPQHF.